This T cell receptor (beta chain) was profiled in a study of cytomegalovirus exposure and HLA in healthy donors. Study-level findings and limits: Per a later analysis, HLA-associated TCR beta chains showed more clonal expansion than other, equally common TCR beta chains. Near-uniform donor sequencing depth was presumed by presence/absence analyses.

Primers for the PCR totalled 60 Vbeta and 13 Jbeta. TCRdb's copy holds only in-frame clones and misses some; the assay was immunoSEQ multiplex PCR. Among about 150,000 clones listed, roughly 71% were seen once. Germline CDR1 reads SQVTM; CDR2 reads ANQGSEA. Trimming cost V 5 bases and J 2 bases, with 7 bases left between them. This CDR3 spans 12 amino acids. Concerning this clone: Its antigen remains unknown.

This chain joins TRBV29-1 and TRBJ1-5; D is unclear. The sequence was obtained from a man aged 25-45 years in good health and CMV-seronegative. Sequenced input: PBMCs. This chain's CDR3 is CSVTEGNQPQHF. DNA of the CDR3: TGCAGCGTTACCGAGGGCAATCAGCCCCAGCATTTT.